These 20 T cell receptor beta chains originate from one sample sequenced in a study of cytomegalovirus exposure and HLA in healthy donors (dated by TCRdb to about 2017). The protocol used for the library was the immunoSEQ multiplex PCR assay. Not all clones reach the TCRdb copy of this immuneACCESS table, which keeps in-frame sequences only. Checked studies attribute under half of the gap to unresolved V genes and leave the rest unexplained. The sample table holds roughly 75,000 clones, of which about 94% were seen once. The biggest ten clones account for over 2% of the sample. The sample comprised PBMCs. The receptors were gathered from a woman aged 18-35 years in good health and CMV-seronegative.

The chain has TRBV6-5 and TRBJ1-1; D may be TRBD1 (5 bases). Trimming cost V 2 bases and J 6 bases, with 16 bases left between them. Per germline, CDR1 MNHEY and CDR2 SVGAGI. There are 15 residues in the CDR3. DNA for the CDR3: TGTGCCAGCAGTTACGAGGGAGCGGCGGGGGCTGAAGCTTTCTTT. Translating gives CASSYEGAAGAEAFF.

This clone came up a few times. Other DNA sequences in the sample encode the same CDR3. The V gene is TRBV9, the J gene TRBJ1-4; 8 bases match TRBD1. The CDR3 consists of 14 residues. In germline, CDR1 is SGDLS, CDR2 YYNGEE. After removal of 2 bases from V and 4 bases from J, the junction contained 1 base not matched to a gene. CDR3 residues: CASSVGQGNEKLFF. The CDR3, as DNA: TGTGCCAGCAGCGTCGGACAGGGTAATGAAAAACTGTTTTTT.

The chain carries TRBV12-5 and TRBJ1-5, with TRBD1 matching over 8 bases. Germline CDR1 is LGHNT and CDR2 is FRNRAP. V shed 6 bases, J shed 6 bases, and the junction held 7 bases outside the gene matches. The CDR3 contains 14 residues. CDR3 amino acids: CASGPGQGGQPQHF. CDR3 DNA: TGTGCTAGTGGCCCCGGACAGGGCGGTCAGCCCCAGCATTTT.

V gene TRBV5-4 combines with J gene TRBJ2-1, with 10 nucleotides matching TRBD2. V lost 0 bases to trimming and J lost 7 bases; unmatched junction nucleotides: 7. Germline CDR1 SGHNT, CDR2 YYREEE (reference sequence). The CDR3 spans 16 residues. Here the CDR3 DNA reads TGTGCCAGCAGCTTGGTGGCTAGCGGGAGACATAATGAGCAGTTCTTC. This translates into CASSLVASGRHNEQFF. The variable domain in full, with the rest retrieved from reference TRBV5-4 and TRBJ2-1, is ETGVTQSPTHLIKTRGQQVTLRCSSQSGHNTVSWYQQALGQGPQFIFQYYREEENGRGNFPPRFSGLQFPNYSSELNVNALELDDSALYLCASSLVASGRHNEQFFGPGTRLTVL.

J is TRBJ2-1 and V is TRBV5-4; 7 nucleotides agree with TRBD2. The CDR3 is 16 residues long. The germline V gene encodes CDR1 SGHNT and CDR2 YYREEE (reference sequence). Germline trimming cut 0 bases from V and 0 bases from J; bases unmatched to any gene: 3. This CDR3 is CASSLEASGSYNEQFF. The CDR3 DNA reads as TGTGCCAGCAGCTTGGAAGCTAGCGGCTCCTACAATGAGCAGTTCTTC.

CDR3 DNA: TGTGCCACCAGCAGAGTTGGAGGGGGCGATGAAAAACTGTTTTTT. It specifies CATSRVGGGDEKLFF. The chain has TRBV15 and TRBJ1-4; TRBD1 aligns across 7 bases. The CDR3 extends over 15 amino acids. The V gene end was trimmed by 1 base and the J gene end by 6 bases; junction bases not matched to a gene: 5. Germline lookup yields CDR1 LNHNV and CDR2 YYDKDF (reference sequence).

This chain uses TRBV18 with TRBJ2-6, with TRBD1 matching 11 bases. This CDR3 contains 19 residues. Germline trimming cut 3 bases from V and 1 base from J; bases unmatched to any gene: 8. Germline CDR1 KGHSH, CDR2 LQKENI. CDR3: CASSPTWTGGFSGANVLTF. Written as DNA, the CDR3 is TGTGCCAGCTCACCTACCTGGACAGGGGGCTTTTCTGGGGCCAACGTCCTGACTTTC.

This chain links TRBV29-1 with TRBJ1-4; maybe TRBD1 (5 bases). The CDR3 length is 11 residues. Trimming stripped 7 bases from V and 6 bases from J, with 9 bases between. The germline CDR1 and CDR2 sequences are SQVTM and ANQGSEA. The CDR3 sequence: CSGGRDEKLFF. CDR3 sequence (DNA): TGCAGCGGGGGGAGGGATGAAAAACTGTTTTTT.

The chain joins TRBV28 to TRBJ1-2; a weak D match, TRBD1 (6 bases). Trimming cost V 6 bases and J 0 bases, with 14 bases left between them. Germline-derived CDR1 and CDR2 are MDHEN and SYDVKM. This CDR3 has 15 amino acids. This CDR3 reads CASRPQDSANYGYTF. In DNA, the CDR3 is TGTGCCAGCAGGCCGCAGGACAGTGCTAACTATGGCTACACCTTC.

The chain has TRBV30 and TRBJ1-5; tentatively, D is TRBD1 (6 bases). The CDR3 sequence is 13 residues long. Germline CDR1 is GTSNPN and CDR2 is SVGIG (reference sequence). Trimming left V 2 bases short and J 5 bases short, with 10 bases between. The CDR3: CAWSLQGYQPQHF. CDR3 DNA sequence: TGTGCCTGGAGTTTACAGGGTTATCAGCCCCAGCATTTT.

The V gene is TRBV4-2, the J gene TRBJ2-4; maybe TRBD2 (6 bases). CDR3 length: 18 amino acids. In germline, CDR1 is LGHNA, CDR2 YNFKEQ. Trimming stripped 0 bases from V and 6 bases from J, with 21 bases between. CDR3 in amino acids: CASSQDTPSDVWGNIQYF. The CDR3 nucleotides read TGTGCCAGCAGCCAAGACACCCCTAGCGATGTTTGGGGAAACATTCAGTACTTC.

The V and J genes are TRBV11-2 and TRBJ2-7; 10 bases align to TRBD1. Per germline, CDR1 SGHAT and CDR2 FQNNGV. The CDR3 has 15 amino acids. V shed 0 bases and J 5 bases; nucleotides not matched to a gene: 4. Here the CDR3 DNA reads TGTGCCAGCAGCTTAGACGGGACAGGGGCCCACGAGCAGTACTTC. This encodes CASSLDGTGAHEQYF.

The chain employs TRBV18 and TRBJ2-7, with unresolved D. Germline-derived CDR1 and CDR2 are KGHSH and LQKENI. There are 14 residues in the CDR3. Trimming pared 0 bases from V and 3 bases from J, leaving 9 bases between. The CDR3: CASSPPYSYYEQYF. The CDR3 DNA follows: TGTGCCAGCTCACCACCCTACAGTTACTACGAGCAGTACTTC.

This chain links TRBV6-5 with TRBJ2-3, with 8 bases lining up with TRBD2. The CDR3 sequence is 15 residues long. CDR1 and CDR2 from the germline V gene are MNHEY and SVGAGI. V gave up 6 bases and J gave up 5 bases; unmatched junction bases: 10. The CDR3 loop is CASRGPGGAGDTQYF. In DNA, the CDR3 is TGTGCCAGCAGGGGGCCCGGGGGGGCAGGAGATACGCAGTATTTT.

The V and J genes are TRBV10-1 and TRBJ2-3, with D maybe TRBD2 (5 bases). Germline V gene sequence: CDR1 WNHNN, CDR2 SYGVQD (reference sequence). With 6 bases removed from V and 4 bases from J, the gap between germline ends came to 14 bases. CDR3 length: 14 amino acids. The CDR3, as DNA: TGCGCCAGCAGCTCCCGAACTAGTCCAGATACGCAGTATTTT. Protein sequence: CASSSRTSPDTQYF.

The chain couples TRBV2 to TRBJ1-3, with 9 bases matching TRBD1. Trimming removed 6 bases from V and 8 bases from J; junction bases left unmatched: 14. Germline CDR1 and CDR2: SNHLY and FYNNEI. This CDR3 contains 16 residues. CDR3 sequence reads: CASSVPGQGKIHTIYF. The CDR3 DNA reads as TGTGCCAGCAGCGTACCTGGACAGGGGAAGATTCACACCATATATTTT.

The chain couples TRBV19 to TRBJ2-7; TRBD1 matches 9 bases. Germline values: CDR1 LNHDA, CDR2 SQIVND (reference sequence). The trim removed 4 bases at V and 4 bases at J, leaving 5 bases unmatched. The CDR3 totals 14 residues. This CDR3 reads CASSRTGDGYEQYF. The CDR3 region has the DNA TGTGCCAGTAGTAGGACAGGGGATGGTTACGAGCAGTACTTC.

The gene calls are TRBV30 and TRBJ1-6; 8 positions agree with TRBD1. The CDR3 runs to 14 residues. Germline-derived CDR1 and CDR2 are GTSNPN and SVGIG (reference sequence). Losses at the gene ends were 5 bases for V and 6 bases for J; bases not matched to a gene: 6. CDR3 sequence reads: CAWGQGRANSPLHF. DNA for the CDR3: TGTGCCTGGGGACAGGGACGGGCTAATTCACCCCTCCACTTT.

The chain is built from TRBV7-9 and TRBJ2-5; D is undetermined. CDR3 length equals 15 residues. V lost 3 bases to trimming and J lost 3 bases, with 14 bases between them. Germline V gene sequence: CDR1 SEHNR, CDR2 FQNEAQ (reference sequence). CDR3 bases: TGTGCCAGCAGCTTGGCCCTACGACACAAAGAGACCCAGTACTTC. As protein: CASSLALRHKETQYF. Full variable domain (remainder filled in from reference TRBV7-9 and TRBJ2-5): DTGVSQNPRHKITKRGQNVTFRCDPISEHNRLYWYRQTLGQGPEFLTYFQNEAQLEKSRLLSDRFSAERPKGSFSTLEIQRTEQGDSAMYLCASSLALRHKETQYFGPGTRLLVL.

This clone has a handful of counts. The genes are TRBV4-1 and TRBJ2-1; TRBD2 aligns across 12 bases. This CDR3 region has 17 residues. The V gene's germline CDR1 is MGHRA and CDR2 YSYEKL. V shed 5 bases, J shed 3 bases, and the junction held 8 bases outside the gene matches. CDR3 in DNA: TGCGCCAGCAGCTACCACCCTAGCGGGGGGGTCTACAATGAGCAGTTCTTC. It yields the protein CASSYHPSGGVYNEQFF.